The 7 T cell receptor beta chains given below trace back to one sample, sequenced in a study of blood T cell repertoires in COVID-19. Sequencing used immunoSEQ multiplex PCR; TCRdb keeps in-frame clones, though not all of them. Of about 260,000 clones listed, 88% are singletons. Material: peripheral blood. The receptor source for this set is a woman aged 25 to 45 with COVID-19, enrolled during active disease.

Written as DNA, the CDR3 is TGTGCCAGCAGTTTAAAGGTAGCGGGAGTGGGGGAGCAGTACTTC. Protein product: CASSLKVAGVGEQYF. The V gene is TRBV27, the J gene TRBJ2-7, with TRBD2 matching over 9 bases. V trimming: 2 bases; J trimming: 7 bases; junction bases outside the gene matches: 9. CDR1 is MNHEY, CDR2 SMNVEV, per germline (reference sequence). The CDR3 runs 15 residues.

The chain is built from TRBV7-8 and TRBJ2-7; unclear D gene. Germline CDR1 reads SGHVS; CDR2 reads FQNEAQ. The CDR3 is made up of 13 amino acids. Trimming left V 5 bases short and J 4 bases short, with 12 bases between. The CDR3 loop reads CASSPLPLYEQYF. The CDR3 coding sequence is TGTGCCAGCAGCCCCCTTCCACTTTACGAGCAGTACTTC.

About this clone: Its ends do not fully match the called genes, so a read error is possible. The genes are TRBV7-7 and TRBJ2-1; TRBD2 matches at 11 bases. CDR1 SSHAT and CDR2 FNYEAQ come from the germline V gene (reference sequence). CDR3 length equals 16 residues. CDR3 loop: CASSPKLAGAYNEQFF. CDR3 coding DNA: TGTGCTAGCAGCCCGAAACTAGCGGGAGCCTACAATGAGCAGTTCTTC. Together with reference TRBV7-7 and TRBJ2-1, the CDR3 gives the full variable domain: GAGVSQSPRYKVTKRGQDVTLRCDPISSHATLYWYQQALGQGPEFLTYFNYEAQPDKSGLPSDRFSAERPEGSISTLTIQRTEQRDSAMYRCASSPKLAGAYNEQFFGPGTRLTVL.

V and J are TRBV29-1 and TRBJ1-3, with D perhaps TRBD1 (6 bases). This CDR3 region has 15 residues. Trimming left V 6 bases short and J 1 base short, with 16 bases between. Per germline, CDR1 SQVTM and CDR2 ANQGSEA. CDR3 amino acids: CSVWEGDGSGNTIYF. CDR3 bases: TGCAGCGTGTGGGAGGGGGATGGTTCTGGAAACACCATATATTTT.

The genes are TRBV4-1 and TRBJ1-1, with D tentatively TRBD1 (6 bases). The CDR3 is made up of 13 amino acids. Germline V lookup: CDR1 MGHRA, CDR2 YSYEKL. Trimming left V 7 bases short and J 6 bases short, with 15 bases between. CDR3 in DNA: TGCGCCAGCACACCAGTTGGGGGCGCTGAAGCTTTCTTT. Encoded protein: CASTPVGGAEAFF.

Note on this clone: At the DNA level, this CDR3 is encoded by other sequences in the same sample as well. V gene TRBV28 combines with J gene TRBJ1-5, with 8 nucleotides matching TRBD1. Germline lookup yields CDR1 MDHEN and CDR2 SYDVKM. The J segment lost 3 bases and the V segment lost 2 bases, leaving 3 bases of the junction unmatched. CDR3 length: 15 amino acids. CDR3 nucleotides: TGTGCCAGCAGTTTACAGGGGGCCTCCAATCAGCCCCAGCATTTT. This codes for CASSLQGASNQPQHF.

The chain recombines TRBV3-1 (or the pseudogene TRBV3-2) with TRBJ1-1; D gene unclear. The germline V gene encodes CDR1 LGHDT and CDR2 YNNKEL (reference sequence). CDR3 length equals 14 residues. V lost 4 bases and J lost 1, with 10 bases in between. CDR3 bases: TGTGCCAGCAGCCCGCCCACACAGAACACTGAAGCTTTCTTT. Protein sequence: CASSPPTQNTEAFF.